Presented here are 29 T cell receptor beta chains from one specimen sequenced in a study of blood T cell repertoires in COVID-19. The assay was immunoSEQ multiplex PCR, and TCRdb's table has in-frame clones only and misses some. The sample has approximately 200,000 clones, nearly 90% seen once. Sequencing was done on a sample of PBMCs or T cells enriched from blood (not recorded which). The receptors here all came from a man younger than 45 who had recovered from COVID-19.

The V call is TRBV18, the J call TRBJ2-5, with D possibly being TRBD1 (5 bases). This CDR3 has 14 residues. V lost 1 base to trimming and J lost 5 bases, with 11 bases between them. Germline CDR1 is KGHSH and CDR2 is LQKENI. CDR3 coding DNA: TGTGCCAGCTCACCACTTCCAGGGTGGGAGACCCAGTACTTC. It codes for CASSPLPGWETQYF.

J is TRBJ2-7 and V is TRBV5-1; 7 positions match TRBD1. J was trimmed by 1 base and V by 4 bases; bases with no gene match: 5. Germline V lookup: CDR1 SGHRS, CDR2 YFSETQ. The CDR3 extends over 14 amino acids. The CDR3 region has the DNA TGCGCCAGCAGCCCCGGACAGGATTCCTACGAGCAGTACTTC. It specifies CASSPGQDSYEQYF. The whole variable domain, filled in from reference TRBV5-1 and TRBJ2-7, reads KAGVTQTPRYLIKTRGQQVTLSCSPISGHRSVSWYQQTPGQGLQFLFEYFSETQRNKGNFPGRFSGRQFSNSRSEMNVSTLELGDSALYLCASSPGQDSYEQYFGPGTRLTVT.

This sequence joins TRBV5-8 and TRBJ2-1, with D perhaps TRBD1 (5 bases). The CDR3 runs 15 residues. V lost 6 bases to trimming and J lost 1 base, with 14 bases between them. Looked up from germline, CDR1 is SGHTS and CDR2 is YDEGEE. The CDR3 sequence is CASTMLGASYNEQFF. As DNA, the CDR3 is TGTGCCAGCACTATGCTAGGGGCTTCCTACAATGAGCAGTTCTTC.

This clone was seen only a few times. The CDR3 DNA reads as TGTGCCAGCAGCTCCGAATCCCCAGGGGGCAATCAGCCCCAGCATTTT. It encodes CASSSESPGGNQPQHF. V gene TRBV7-2 combines with J gene TRBJ1-5, with TRBD1 as a possible D gene (6 bases). The germline V and J ends were trimmed by 4 bases and 2 bases, with 15 bases remaining between them. This CDR3 has 16 residues. Germline CDR1 and CDR2: SGHTA and FQGNSA.

The J gene is TRBJ1-1, the V gene TRBV24-1; the D is unclear. This CDR3 region has 12 residues. Germline V gene sequence: CDR1 KGHDR, CDR2 SFDVKD. V lost 1 base, J lost 10 bases, and 9 bases lay in between. CDR3 nucleotide sequence: TGTGCCACCAGTGATTTTTCGAGGAGAGCTTTCTTT. Translation gives CATSDFSRRAFF.

This clone has a single count. The chain has TRBV5-6 and TRBJ1-2, with D possibly TRBD1 on 5 matching bases. The CDR3 is made up of 15 amino acids. Looked up from germline, CDR1 is SGHDT and CDR2 is YYEEEE. Trimming left V 2 bases short and J 4 bases short, with 15 bases between. The CDR3 sequence is CASSLVLDNSYGYTF. CDR3 nucleotides: TGTGCCAGCAGCTTAGTATTGGACAACTCCTATGGCTACACCTTC.

The gene calls are TRBV4-1 and TRBJ1-5; no clear D. Per germline, CDR1 MGHRA and CDR2 YSYEKL. The CDR3 is made up of 16 amino acids. Trimming shortened V by 2 bases and J by 4 bases, and 15 bases separated the two germline ends. The CDR3 protein is CASSQIFGVWNQPQHF. In nucleotides, the CDR3 is TGCGCCAGCAGCCAAATTTTCGGGGTATGGAATCAGCCCCAGCATTTT.

V gene TRBV24-1 combines with J gene TRBJ2-6; D gene unclear. V lost 3 bases to trimming and J lost 1 base, with 3 bases between them. The CDR3 has 14 amino acids. The germline V gene has CDR1 KGHDR and CDR2 SFDVKD. For the CDR3, the DNA is TGTGCCACCAGTGATCCGTCTGGGGCCAACGTCCTGACTTTC. It is translated as CATSDPSGANVLTF.

A few counts support this clone. The J gene is TRBJ1-3, the V gene TRBV3-1 (or the pseudogene TRBV3-2); D is uncertain. Deletions cut 5 bases from V and 4 bases from J, with 15 bases between. CDR1 is LGHDT and CDR2 is YNNKEL in the germline V gene (reference sequence). CDR3 size: 15 residues. CDR3 sequence reads: CASSIKRLRGNTIYF. The CDR3, as DNA: TGTGCCAGCAGCATAAAGAGACTACGGGGAAACACCATATATTTT.

This chain's CDR3 is CASSPGHNQPQHF. CDR3 DNA: TGTGCCAGCTCACCAGGGCACAATCAGCCCCAGCATTTT. V is TRBV18 and J is TRBJ1-5; D uncertain. V lost 2 bases and J lost 3, with 5 bases in between. There are 13 residues in the CDR3. Germline values: CDR1 KGHSH, CDR2 LQKENI.

The gene calls are TRBV30 and TRBJ2-7; D ambiguous. V lost 5 bases and J lost 0, with 23 bases in between. CDR1 and CDR2 from the germline V gene are GTSNPN and SVGIG (reference sequence). This CDR3 contains 17 residues. This chain's CDR3 is CAWGPPRPGSNSYEQYF. The CDR3 region has the DNA TGTGCCTGGGGCCCGCCCCGGCCCGGGTCCAACTCCTACGAGCAGTACTTC.

This clone was seen only once. The junction shows a germline mismatch at one end, possibly a read error. The genes are TRBV18 and TRBJ2-5; D not resolved. The CDR3 totals 13 residues. CDR1 and CDR2 from the germline V gene are KGHSH and LQKENI. DNA of the CDR3: TGTGCCAGCTCACCCGCACGAGAGGAGATCCAGTACTTC. Amino acids: CASSPAREEIQYF.

The V gene is TRBV6-5, the J gene TRBJ1-4; D is perhaps TRBD1 (5 bases). V lost 0 bases and J lost 7, with 9 bases in between. The CDR3 consists of 14 residues. Germline CDR1 MNHEY, CDR2 SVGAGI. CDR3 protein: CASSYSSGSEKLFF. Here the CDR3 DNA reads TGTGCCAGCAGTTACTCGTCAGGGTCTGAAAAACTGTTTTTT.

This chain connects TRBV19 to TRBJ2-5, with D tentatively TRBD2 (5 bases). V was clipped by 1 base and J by 4 bases, with 7 bases between them. The CDR3 has 13 amino acids. Germline loops: CDR1 LNHDA, CDR2 SQIVND (reference sequence). This chain's CDR3 is CASSIGGRETQYF. CDR3 nucleotides: TGTGCCAGTAGTATAGGAGGGCGAGAGACCCAGTACTTC.

The V call is TRBV30, the J call TRBJ1-2; 8 nucleotides line up with TRBD1. Germline V gene data show CDR1 as GTSNPN and CDR2 as SVGIG (reference sequence). After removal of 1 base from V and 2 bases from J, the junction contained 12 bases not matched to a gene. The CDR3 spans 17 residues. The CDR3 region has the DNA TGTGCCTGGAGTGCCCTCTACCGGGACAGGATAAACTATGGCTACACCTTC. Translated: CAWSALYRDRINYGYTF.

V and J are TRBV28 and TRBJ1-1; the match to TRBD1 covers 8 bases. The CDR3 is made up of 15 amino acids. Trimming cost V 6 bases and J 4 bases; bases outside gene matches: 10. CDR1 is MDHEN and CDR2 is SYDVKM in the germline V gene. For the CDR3, the DNA is TGTGCCAGCAGCCGACCGGGACAGGTGGGCACTGAAGCTTTCTTT. It encodes CASSRPGQVGTEAFF.

This chain joins TRBV6-5 and TRBJ1-6; D is uncertain. The ends were cut back, 6 bases at V and 6 bases at J, with 12 bases in the middle. Germline V gene sequence: CDR1 MNHEY, CDR2 SVGAGI. CDR3 length equals 14 residues. The CDR3 DNA sequence: TGTGCCAGCAGCCGAGCTGTGCCTAATTCACCCCTCCACTTT. Amino acids: CASSRAVPNSPLHF.

The chain has TRBV19 and TRBJ2-2; TRBD2 aligns across 13 bases. V was clipped by 3 bases and J by 7 bases; unmatched bases: 5. The CDR3 is 16 residues long. CDR1 is LNHDA and CDR2 is SQIVND in the germline V gene (reference sequence). This CDR3 reads CASSIRTSGSSGELFF. For the CDR3, the DNA is TGTGCCAGTAGTATTAGGACTAGCGGGAGTAGCGGGGAGCTGTTTTTT.

V gene TRBV10-3 combines with J gene TRBJ2-3, with 10 bases that match TRBD2. CDR3 size: 18 residues. V shed 7 bases, J shed 2 bases, and the junction held 15 bases outside the gene matches. CDR1 ENHRY and CDR2 SYGVKD come from the germline V gene. CDR3 sequence: CAINSIAGGQYATDTQYF. The CDR3 DNA sequence: TGTGCCATCAATTCGATAGCGGGAGGACAGTATGCCACAGATACGCAGTATTTT.

This clone was seen a single time. This chain uses TRBV3-1 (or the pseudogene TRBV3-2) with TRBJ1-6; tentatively, D is TRBD1 (5 bases). The germline CDR1 and CDR2 sequences are LGHDT and YNNKEL (reference sequence). V was clipped by 0 bases and J by 2 bases, with 11 bases between them. CDR3 length equals 17 residues. The CDR3 DNA reads TGTGCCAGCAGCCAAGAGGGACTCAGGGCCTATAATTCACCCCTCCACTTT. Translating gives CASSQEGLRAYNSPLHF.

Worth noting for this clone: Other nucleotide sequences from this sample produce the same CDR3. The chain couples TRBV7-2 to TRBJ2-7; D is uncertain. There are 12 residues in the CDR3. The V gene lost 6 bases and the J gene lost 3 bases, with 9 bases spanning the gap. The germline gives CDR1 SGHTA, CDR2 FQGNSA. CDR3 in amino acids: CASSFSRYEQYF. DNA for the CDR3: TGTGCCAGCAGTTTCTCGCGCTACGAGCAGTACTTC.

V usage is TRBV5-5 and J usage is TRBJ1-2; the match to TRBD1 covers 10 bases. Germline V gene data show CDR1 as SGHKS and CDR2 as YYEKEE (reference sequence). CDR3 length equals 13 residues. V shed 4 bases and J 7 bases; nucleotides not matched to a gene: 4. CDR3 sequence: CASSIDRGLGYTF. As DNA, the CDR3 is TGTGCCAGCAGCATAGACAGGGGGCTTGGCTACACCTTC.

The CDR3 reads CASSLDVGLAGAAKSYEQYF. The CDR3 bases are TGCGCCAGCAGCTTGGACGTGGGACTAGCGGGAGCCGCCAAGTCCTACGAGCAGTACTTC. J is TRBJ2-7 and V is TRBV5-1; 14 nucleotides align to TRBD2. The CDR3 is 20 residues long. V was clipped by 0 bases and J by 1 base; unmatched bases: 12. The germline gives CDR1 SGHRS, CDR2 YFSETQ.

The chain uses TRBV21-1 and TRBJ1-6. TRBV21-1 is a listed pseudogene. The CDR3 contains 10 residues. CDR3 nucleotides: TGTGACCGAAGCAAGAGACCCCTCCACTTT. Amino acids: CDRSKRPLHF.

The chain carries TRBV7-9 and TRBJ2-7; 8 nucleotides line up with TRBD1. J was trimmed by 2 bases and V by 10 bases; bases with no gene match: 4. This CDR3 is 12 amino acids long. Germline CDR1 is SEHNR and CDR2 is FQNEAQ (reference sequence). The CDR3 nucleotides are TGTGCCACCTGGACAGGGCCCTACGAGCAGTACTTC. The encoded protein is CATWTGPYEQYF.

This chain links TRBV7-2 with TRBJ1-2; D not certain. CDR3 length: 14 amino acids. V was shortened by 1 base and J by 6 bases, with 12 bases between the two germline ends. In germline, CDR1 is SGHTA, CDR2 FQGNSA. The CDR3 region has the DNA TGTGCCAGCAGCTTAGTGCGTCCGGGGAATGGCTACACCTTC. Translation: CASSLVRPGNGYTF.

This chain joins TRBV10-2 and TRBJ2-7, with 8 bases aligning to TRBD2. V shed 4 bases and J 6 bases; nucleotides not matched to a gene: 8. Germline assignment: CDR1 WSHSY and CDR2 SAAADI. The CDR3 spans 14 residues. In DNA, the CDR3 is TGCGCCAGCAGTGCCGGGACTAGAACGGGCGAGCAGTACTTC. Its translation is CASSAGTRTGEQYF.

The gene calls are TRBV21-1 and TRBJ1-6; TRBD1 reflects the table's D call only, with no check against the DNA. TRBV21-1 counts as a pseudogene. This CDR3 region has 16 residues. The CDR3 sequence: CASTPRTGLWNSPLHF. The CDR3 nucleotides are TGTGCCAGCACCCCAAGAACAGGATTGTGGAATTCACCCCTCCACTTT.

The J gene is TRBJ2-3, the V gene TRBV11-2; D is perhaps TRBD2 (5 bases). The germline CDR1 and CDR2 sequences are SGHAT and FQNNGV. There are 15 residues in the CDR3. V lost 5 bases and J 8 bases, leaving 20 bases between the germline ends. For the CDR3, the DNA is TGTGCCAGCAGCCCCCGAACCCCCTCCAGCGGTACGCAGTATTTT. Translating gives CASSPRTPSSGTQYF.